These T cell receptor beta chains were read from a single sample in a study of early T cells in non-severe SARS-CoV-2 infection. Each CDR3 protein is one row after TCRdb ran MiXCR on the 5' RACE reads. Among around 35,000 distinct CDR3 sequences listed, approximately 6.1% were seen once. Input material: whole blood. Receptor source: an adult who was a healthcare worker with PCR-confirmed SARS-CoV-2 infection or an uninfected control (not recorded which). Each CDR3 is given with its conserved first and last residue. Each record gives: clone size, J gene, D gene, V gene, CDR3 DNA, CDR3 protein. D genes are given only for firm matches. The size of a clone is reported for some rows only, either as once, few or many, or as a class for expanded clones.

. TRBJ1-4 . TRBV18 TGTGCCAGCTCACGGGGGATGAGGAATGAAAAACTGTTTTTT CASSRGMRNEKLFF
many TRBJ2-6 TRBD1 TRBV3-1 TGTGCCAGCAGCCCCGGACAGGCGTCTGGGGCCAACGTCCTGACTTTC CASSPGQASGANVLTF
medium-sized TRBJ2-3 . TRBV20-1 TGCAGTGCTGGACTGGCAGATACGCAGTATTTT CSAGLADTQYF
. TRBJ2-3 . TRBV12-3/TRBV12-4 TGTGCCAGCAGTCACACAATAGATACGCAGTATTTT CASSHTIDTQYF
. TRBJ1-2 . TRBV30 TGTGCCTGGGACCAGGGCGGCGGCTACACCTTC CAWDQGGGYTF
. TRBJ2-3 . TRBV24-1 TGTGCCACCAAGAGCAGGAGAAGCACAGATACGCAGTATTTT CATKSRRSTDTQYF
many TRBJ2-7 TRBD1 TRBV10-3 TGTGCCATCAGTCGGGACAGGGTCTACGAGCAGTACTTC CAISRDRVYEQYF
many TRBJ2-1 . TRBV27 TGTGCCAGCAGCGGGAGAGGGACCAATGAGCAGTTCTTC CASSGRGTNEQFF
many TRBJ2-7 TRBD2 TRBV19 TGTGCCAGTAGTATGGGAGGGAGGAGGTCCTACGAGCAGTACTTC CASSMGGRRSYEQYF
large TRBJ2-7 . TRBV10-2 TGCGCCAGCAGTGAGTCGACCCCAGGGGTGGACGAGCAGTACTTC CASSESTPGVDEQYF
many TRBJ2-5 . TRBV7-9 TGTGCCAGCAGCTTTAAAGAGACCCAGTACTTC CASSFKETQYF
many TRBJ2-2 TRBD2 TRBV7-9 TGTGCCAGCAGCTCCCTTAGCGGGAGGGCAATCCCCGGGGAGCTGTTTTTT CASSSLSGRAIPGELFF
few TRBJ2-2 . TRBV6-1 TGTGCCAGCAGCGATAACACCGGGGAGCTGTTTTTT CASSDNTGELFF
. TRBJ2-7 . TRBV20-1 TGCAGTGCTAGACGAGGGACTGGGTCCTACGAGCAGTACTTC CSARRGTGSYEQYF
many TRBJ2-1 . TRBV6-5 TGTGCCAGCAGTTACTCGGGGGAGGCTGAACAAGGGACCTACAATGAGCAGTTCTTC CASSYSGEAEQGTYNEQFF
. TRBJ2-7 . TRBV10-3 TGTGCCATCAGTGAGTCCATAGCAGGGGGGAACGAGCAGTACTTC CAISESIAGGNEQYF
many TRBJ2-3 . TRBV6-5 TGTGCCAGCACCCCACTAGTGGGTCGAGGGGGCACAGATACGCAGTATTTT CASTPLVGRGGTDTQYF
many TRBJ2-5 . TRBV20-1 TGCAGTGCTACACGAAGGACTGAGGAGGAGACCCAGTACTTC CSATRRTEEETQYF
many TRBJ2-1 . TRBV7-9 TGTGCCAGCAGAACCACCGGGACGCCCTCCTACAATGAGCAGTTCTTC CASRTTGTPSYNEQFF
many TRBJ2-7 . TRBV3-1 TGTGCCAGCAGCCAAGATAGGGTTTCCTACGAGCAGTACTTC CASSQDRVSYEQYF
many TRBJ2-3 TRBD2 TRBV24-1 TGTGCCACCAGTGATCTAGCGGGAGACACAGATACGCAGTATTTT CATSDLAGDTDTQYF
many TRBJ2-1 . TRBV9 TGTGCCAGCAGCGTAGAAGTCGCGGACGTACGCAATGAGCAGTTCTTC CASSVEVADVRNEQFF
. TRBJ2-1 . TRBV11-3 TGTGCCAGCAGCCTGACCCTTAGCAGCTCCTACAATGAGCAGTTCTTC CASSLTLSSSYNEQFF
many TRBJ2-1 . TRBV7-9 TGTGCCAGCAGCCGCCAGAATGAGCAGTTCTTC CASSRQNEQFF
many TRBJ2-7 . TRBV28 TGTGCCAGCAGAACAGGACGGGAATCCTACGAGCAGTACTTC CASRTGRESYEQYF
few TRBJ1-3 . TRBV20-1 TGCAGTGCCCGGGTAGAGCCCTCTGGAAACACCATATATTTT CSARVEPSGNTIYF
. TRBJ2-5 TRBD2 TRBV5-1 TGCGCCAGCAGCTTGGCCGTGCAGCGGGGGGTACAAGAGACCCAGTACTTC CASSLAVQRGVQETQYF
. TRBJ2-7 TRBD1 TRBV29-1 TGCAGCGTTCAGGGGGTCTACGAGCAGTACTTC CSVQGVYEQYF
many TRBJ2-1 . TRBV12-3/TRBV12-4 TGTGCCAGCAGCGGGGTGGGGGTCTACAATGAGCAGTTCTTC CASSGVGVYNEQFF
many TRBJ2-5 . TRBV24-1 TGTGCCACCAGTGACAGTAACAGCCAAGAGACCCAGTACTTC CATSDSNSQETQYF
. TRBJ2-7 . TRBV5-1 TGCGCCAGCAGCTTGGCCGGCAGTCCCTACGAGCAGTACTTC CASSLAGSPYEQYF
. TRBJ2-4 . TRBV7-9 TGTGCCAGCTCCCTACGAGGAGGGCAGTACTTC CASSLRGGQYF
many TRBJ1-2 TRBD1 TRBV4-1 TGCGCCAGCAGCCAAGGATTGGGACAGGGCGACACCTATGGCTACACCTTC CASSQGLGQGDTYGYTF
many TRBJ2-5 . TRBV4-2 TGTGCCAGCAGCCAAGTGGGGGGCAACCAAGAGACCCAGTACTTC CASSQVGGNQETQYF
. TRBJ2-3 TRBD1 TRBV30 TGTGCCTGGACTCGACCAGGGGGAACTAGCACAGATACGCAGTATTTT CAWTRPGGTSTDTQYF